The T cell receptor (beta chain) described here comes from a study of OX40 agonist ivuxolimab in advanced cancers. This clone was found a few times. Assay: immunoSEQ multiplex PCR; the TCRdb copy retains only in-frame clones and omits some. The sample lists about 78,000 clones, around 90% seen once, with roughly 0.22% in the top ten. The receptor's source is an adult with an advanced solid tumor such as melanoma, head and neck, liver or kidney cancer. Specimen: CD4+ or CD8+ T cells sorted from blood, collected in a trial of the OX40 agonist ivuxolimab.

CDR3 DNA: TGCGCCAGCAGCCAAGGAAGCGGCAGTTCCTACGAGCAGTACTTC. It is translated as CASSQGSGSSYEQYF. This chain connects TRBV4-3 to TRBJ2-7; a weak D match, TRBD2 (5 bases). Germline CDR1 reads LGHNA; CDR2 reads YSLEER. The CDR3 runs to 15 residues. V dropped 1 base and J dropped 1 base, with 11 bases sitting between them.